The T cell receptor beta chain described here comes from a study of shared clonotypes between healthy human individuals. Sequenced by immunoSEQ multiplex PCR; TCRdb stores in-frame clones only, minus some. Among under 850,000 clones, roughly 92% were seen once, and the ten largest hold under 30%. CD45RO-negative cells were positively selected for CCR7, leaving out terminally differentiated effector memory CD45RA+ cells. Notes on the study in general: A handful of donors had 4% to 5% of their naive CD4 clonotypes in common. Generation probabilities were higher for clonotypes shared across all four sorted-subset donors than for unshared ones.

Worth noting for this clone: Its matching antigen is unknown.

The sample comprised naive CD8+ T cells sorted from blood. The sequence derives from a man aged 25-45 years in good health.

The chain's CDR3 is CASSIRALTPGELFF. CDR3 DNA: TGTGCCAGCAGCATCCGGGCCTTAACCCCCGGGGAGCTGTTTTTT. The chain couples TRBV9 to TRBJ2-2; the D is unclear. CDR3 length: 15 amino acids. Germline assignment: CDR1 SGDLS and CDR2 YYNGEE. V dropped 4 bases and J dropped 6 bases, with 16 bases sitting between them.